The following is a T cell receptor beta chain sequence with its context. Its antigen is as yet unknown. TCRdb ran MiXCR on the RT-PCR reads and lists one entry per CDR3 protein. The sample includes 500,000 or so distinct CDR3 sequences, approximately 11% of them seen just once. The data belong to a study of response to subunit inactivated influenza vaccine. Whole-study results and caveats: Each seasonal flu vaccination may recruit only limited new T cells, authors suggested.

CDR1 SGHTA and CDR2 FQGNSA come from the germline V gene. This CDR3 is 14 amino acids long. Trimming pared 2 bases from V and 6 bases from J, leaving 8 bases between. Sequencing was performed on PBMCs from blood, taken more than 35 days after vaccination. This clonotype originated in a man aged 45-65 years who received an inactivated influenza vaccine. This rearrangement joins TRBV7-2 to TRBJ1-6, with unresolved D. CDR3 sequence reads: CASSLRSINSPLHF. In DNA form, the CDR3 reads TGTGCCAGCAGCTTAAGGTCGATTAATTCACCCCTCCACTTT.